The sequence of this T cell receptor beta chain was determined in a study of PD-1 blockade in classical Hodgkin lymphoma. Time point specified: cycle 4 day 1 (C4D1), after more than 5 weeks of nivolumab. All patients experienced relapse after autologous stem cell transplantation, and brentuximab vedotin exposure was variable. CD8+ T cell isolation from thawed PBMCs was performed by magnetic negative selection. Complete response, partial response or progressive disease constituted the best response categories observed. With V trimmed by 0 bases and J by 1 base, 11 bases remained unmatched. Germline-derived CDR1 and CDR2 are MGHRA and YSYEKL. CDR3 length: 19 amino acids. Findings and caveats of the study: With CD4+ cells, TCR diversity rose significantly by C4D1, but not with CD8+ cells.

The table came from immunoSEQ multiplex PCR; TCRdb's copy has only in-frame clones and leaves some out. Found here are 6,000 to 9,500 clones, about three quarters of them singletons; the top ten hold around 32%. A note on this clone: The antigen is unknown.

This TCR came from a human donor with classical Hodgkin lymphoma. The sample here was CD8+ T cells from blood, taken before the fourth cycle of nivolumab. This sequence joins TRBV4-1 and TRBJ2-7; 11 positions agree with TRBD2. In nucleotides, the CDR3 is TGCGCCAGCAGCCAAGAGGACATCCTGGGACTAGCGGTGTCCTACGAGCAGTACTTC. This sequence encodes CASSQEDILGLAVSYEQYF.